This T cell receptor (beta chain) was identified during a study of blood T cells in healthy people across ages. Turning to this clonotype: Antigen unknown.

The CDR3 covers 17 residues. Trimming removed 0 bases from V and 2 bases from J; junction bases left unmatched: 4. The V gene's germline CDR1 is LGHNA and CDR2 YSLEER. Alongside a J-beta primer mix, a sample-barcoded 5' primer served in a second PCR lasting roughly 6 to 11 cycles. Individual samples furnished no less than 2.5 million CDR3-containing paired-end reads apiece. TCRdb passed the 5' RACE reads through MiXCR, listing each CDR3 protein once. This table holds some 800,000 distinct CDR3 sequences, about 25% found once. The study, taken as a whole, reports: Long-lived donors had more naive CD4+ cells and higher diversity than aged donors. Without sorted subsets, naive and antigen-experienced compartments could not be conclusively compared.

The sample was also reused in another study, on T cells of mothers and their children. That investigation notes: Slightly higher but non-significant overlap marked related mother-child pairs versus unrelated pairs.

The V and J genes are TRBV4-3 and TRBJ2-1, with 10 bases fitting TRBD1. The source of this sequence is a boy aged 5-17 years in good health. Sequencing was performed on blood. CDR3 residues: CASSQDGDRGPYNEQFF. CDR3 in DNA: TGCGCCAGCAGCCAAGATGGGGACAGGGGACCCTACAATGAGCAGTTCTTC.